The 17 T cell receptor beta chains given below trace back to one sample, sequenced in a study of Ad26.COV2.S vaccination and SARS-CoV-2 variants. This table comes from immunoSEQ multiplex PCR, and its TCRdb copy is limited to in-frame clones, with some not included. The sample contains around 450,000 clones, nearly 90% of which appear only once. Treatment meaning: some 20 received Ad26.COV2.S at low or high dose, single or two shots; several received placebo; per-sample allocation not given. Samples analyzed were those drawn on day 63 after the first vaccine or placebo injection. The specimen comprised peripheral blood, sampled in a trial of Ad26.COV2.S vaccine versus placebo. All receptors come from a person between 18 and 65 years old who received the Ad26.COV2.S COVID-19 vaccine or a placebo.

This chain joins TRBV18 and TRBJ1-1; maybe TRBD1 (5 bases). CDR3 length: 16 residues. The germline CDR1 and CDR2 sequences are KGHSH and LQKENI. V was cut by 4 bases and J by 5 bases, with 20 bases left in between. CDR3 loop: CASSLNIARAGTEAFF. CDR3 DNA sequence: TGTGCCAGCTCACTCAATATAGCCAGGGCAGGGACTGAAGCTTTCTTT. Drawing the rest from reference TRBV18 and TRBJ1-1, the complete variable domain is NAGVMQNPRHLVRRRGQEARLRCSPMKGHSHVYWYRQLPEEGLKFMVYLQKENIIDESGMPKERFSAEFPKEGPSILRIQQVVRGDSAAYFCASSLNIARAGTEAFFGQGTRLTVV.

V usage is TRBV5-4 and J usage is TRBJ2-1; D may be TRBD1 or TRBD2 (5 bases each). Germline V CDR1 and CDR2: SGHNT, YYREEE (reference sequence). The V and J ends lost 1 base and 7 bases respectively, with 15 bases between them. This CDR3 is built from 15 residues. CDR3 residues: CASSLNQGPGNEQFF. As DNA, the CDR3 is TGTGCCAGCAGCTTGAATCAGGGTCCGGGAAATGAGCAGTTCTTC. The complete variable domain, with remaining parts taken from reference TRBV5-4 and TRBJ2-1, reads ETGVTQSPTHLIKTRGQQVTLRCSSQSGHNTVSWYQQALGQGPQFIFQYYREEENGRGNFPPRFSGLQFPNYSSELNVNALELDDSALYLCASSLNQGPGNEQFFGPGTRLTVL.

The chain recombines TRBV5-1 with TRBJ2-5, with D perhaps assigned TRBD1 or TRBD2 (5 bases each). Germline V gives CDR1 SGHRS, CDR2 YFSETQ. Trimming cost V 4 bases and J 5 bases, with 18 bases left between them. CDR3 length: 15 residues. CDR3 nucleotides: TGCGCCAGCAGCACTGGTCAGGGTTCGGGGGAGACCCAGTACTTC. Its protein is CASSTGQGSGETQYF.

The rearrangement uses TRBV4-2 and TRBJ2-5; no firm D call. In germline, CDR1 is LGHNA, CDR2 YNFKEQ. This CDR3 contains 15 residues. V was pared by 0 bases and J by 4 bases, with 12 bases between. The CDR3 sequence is CASSQDITFLETQYF. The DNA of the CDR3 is TGTGCCAGCAGCCAAGATATAACTTTTCTAGAGACCCAGTACTTC.

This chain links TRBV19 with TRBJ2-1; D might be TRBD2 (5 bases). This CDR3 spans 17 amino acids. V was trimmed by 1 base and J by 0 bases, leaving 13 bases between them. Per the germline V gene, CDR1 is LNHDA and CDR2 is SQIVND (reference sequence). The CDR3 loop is CASSIAGLLSSYNEQFF. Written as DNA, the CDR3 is TGTGCCAGTAGTATAGCCGGACTCTTGAGCTCCTACAATGAGCAGTTCTTC.

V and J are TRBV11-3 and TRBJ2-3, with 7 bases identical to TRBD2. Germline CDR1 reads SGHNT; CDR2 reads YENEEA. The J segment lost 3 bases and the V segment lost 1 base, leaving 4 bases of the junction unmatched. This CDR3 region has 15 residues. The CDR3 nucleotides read TGTGCCAGCAGCTTAGTAGCGGGCACTACAGATACGCAGTATTTT. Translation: CASSLVAGTTDTQYF.

The DNA for the CDR3 is TGTGCCAGCAGTCTTCGACAGGGAAGGCTTGAAGCTTTCTTT. This sequence encodes CASSLRQGRLEAFF. The V call is TRBV6-5, the J call TRBJ1-1; 7 bases line up with TRBD1. With 5 bases clipped from V and 7 bases from J, the junction kept 10 bases outside the gene matches. This CDR3 comprises 14 residues. Germline V lookup: CDR1 MNHEY, CDR2 SVGAGI.

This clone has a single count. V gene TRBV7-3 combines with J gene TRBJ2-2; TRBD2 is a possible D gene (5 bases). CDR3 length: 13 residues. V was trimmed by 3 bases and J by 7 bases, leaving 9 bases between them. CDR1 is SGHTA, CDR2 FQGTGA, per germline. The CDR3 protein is CASSFSEGGELFF. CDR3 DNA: TGTGCCAGCAGCTTTAGCGAAGGCGGGGAGCTGTTTTTT.

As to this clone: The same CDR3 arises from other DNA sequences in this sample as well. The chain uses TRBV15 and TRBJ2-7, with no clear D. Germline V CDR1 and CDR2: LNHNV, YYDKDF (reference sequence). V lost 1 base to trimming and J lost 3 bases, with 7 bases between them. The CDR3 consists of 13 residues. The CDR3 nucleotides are TGTGCCACCAGCAGAGGCAGGAACTACGAGCAGTACTTC. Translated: CATSRGRNYEQYF.

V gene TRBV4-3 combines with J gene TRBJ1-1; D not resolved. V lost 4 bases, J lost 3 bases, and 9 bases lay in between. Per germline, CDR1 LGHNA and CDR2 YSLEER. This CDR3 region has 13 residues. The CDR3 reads CASSLHSDTEAFF. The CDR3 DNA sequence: TGCGCCAGCAGCCTTCACTCGGACACTGAAGCTTTCTTT.

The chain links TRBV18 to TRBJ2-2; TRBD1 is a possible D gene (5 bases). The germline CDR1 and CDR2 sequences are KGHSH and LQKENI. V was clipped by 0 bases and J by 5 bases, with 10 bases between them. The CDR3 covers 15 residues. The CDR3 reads CASSPPSRVTGELFF. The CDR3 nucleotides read TGTGCCAGCTCACCACCGTCCAGGGTGACCGGGGAGCTGTTTTTT.

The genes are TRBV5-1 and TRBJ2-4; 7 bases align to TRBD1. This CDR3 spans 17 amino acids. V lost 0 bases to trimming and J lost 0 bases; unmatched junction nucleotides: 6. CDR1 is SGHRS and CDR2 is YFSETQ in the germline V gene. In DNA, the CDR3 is TGCGCCAGCAGCTTGGCCCCGACAGGGCGAGCCAAAAACATTCAGTACTTC. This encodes CASSLAPTGRAKNIQYF.

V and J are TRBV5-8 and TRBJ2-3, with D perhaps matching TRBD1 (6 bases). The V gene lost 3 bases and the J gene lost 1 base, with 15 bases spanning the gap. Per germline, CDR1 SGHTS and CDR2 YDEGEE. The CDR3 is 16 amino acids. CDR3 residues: CASSSPRGPGTDTQYF. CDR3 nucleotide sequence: TGTGCCAGCAGCTCACCCAGGGGTCCAGGCACAGATACGCAGTATTTT.

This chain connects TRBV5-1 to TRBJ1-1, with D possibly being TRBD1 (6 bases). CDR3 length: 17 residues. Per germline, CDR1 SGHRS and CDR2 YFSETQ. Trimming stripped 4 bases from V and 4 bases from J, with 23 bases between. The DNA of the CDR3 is TGCGCCAGCAGCCAACAGGGATTGTCTGTGTCGGTCACTGAAGCTTTCTTT. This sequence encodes CASSQQGLSVSVTEAFF.

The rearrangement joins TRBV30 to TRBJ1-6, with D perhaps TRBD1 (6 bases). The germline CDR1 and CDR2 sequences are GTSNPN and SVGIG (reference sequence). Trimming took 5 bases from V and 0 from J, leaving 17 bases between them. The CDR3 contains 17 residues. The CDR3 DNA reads TGTGCCTGGGCCCGGGGGCACCAGAGCTCCTATAATTCACCCCTCCACTTT. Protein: CAWARGHQSSYNSPLHF.

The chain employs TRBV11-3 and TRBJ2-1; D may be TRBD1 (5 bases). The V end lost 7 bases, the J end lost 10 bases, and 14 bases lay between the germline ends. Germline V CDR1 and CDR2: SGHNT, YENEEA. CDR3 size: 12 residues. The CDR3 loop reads CASTTDRDEQFF. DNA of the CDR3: TGTGCCAGCACCACAGACAGAGACGAGCAGTTCTTC.

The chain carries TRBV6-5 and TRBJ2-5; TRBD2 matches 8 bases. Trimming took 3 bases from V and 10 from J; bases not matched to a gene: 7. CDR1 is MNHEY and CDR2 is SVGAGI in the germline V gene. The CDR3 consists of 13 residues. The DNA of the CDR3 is TGTGCCAGCAGTTATACGGGGGGGCCTCACCAGTACTTC. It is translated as CASSYTGGPHQYF.